Following are 16 T cell receptor beta chains from one sample sequenced in a study of T-cell memory formation after mild COVID-19. Each CDR3 protein gets one entry after TCRdb re-called the 5' RACE reads with MiXCR. Found here are about 340,000 distinct CDR3 sequences, approximately 16% of them singletons; the top ten hold about 22%. Sequenced input: PBMCs or a T cell subset sorted from them (not recorded which). These receptors were taken from a man between 18 and 29 years old who had mild COVID-19 (a few samples of this study predate the infection). Cell type and time point are not known.

The sample holds a few counts of this clonotype. V and J are TRBV20-1 and TRBJ2-3, with 10 positions matching TRBD2. The CDR3 spans 15 residues. The V gene's germline CDR1 is DFQATT and CDR2 SNEGSKA (reference sequence). V shed 0 bases, J shed 5 bases, and the junction held 5 bases outside the gene matches. The CDR3 DNA follows: TGCAGTGCTAGAGATCGTCTAGCGGGGGTAGATACGCAGTATTTT. This codes for CSARDRLAGVDTQYF.

This clonotype was seen repeatedly, ten times or more. In nucleotides, the CDR3 is TGTGCCAGCAGCACCGCGGGCGGCAATCAGCCCCAGCATTTT. Amino acids: CASSTAGGNQPQHF. The gene calls are TRBV7-9 and TRBJ1-5; unclear D gene. The CDR3 has 14 residues. Deletions cut 5 bases from V and 2 bases from J, with 10 bases between. In germline, CDR1 is SEHNR, CDR2 FQNEAQ (reference sequence).

The chain has TRBV5-1 and TRBJ2-5, with D tentatively TRBD1 or TRBD2 (6 bases each). Germline lookup yields CDR1 SGHRS and CDR2 YFSETQ. This CDR3 comprises 16 residues. V lost 0 bases to trimming and J lost 9 bases, with 21 bases between them. CDR3 in DNA: TGCGCCAGCAGCTTGGGTCGGGGGCGCCTAACTGGTGCCCAGTACTTC. It codes for CASSLGRGRLTGAQYF.

The rearrangement uses TRBV5-4 and TRBJ2-3; D is unclear. The length of the CDR3 is 15 residues. Germline V gene lookup returns CDR1 SGHNT and CDR2 YYREEE (reference sequence). Trimming cost V 3 bases and J 1 base, with 12 bases left between them. CDR3 DNA sequence: TGTGCCAGCAGCTCCGCGGCGGCCCGCACAGATACGCAGTATTTT. Amino acid sequence: CASSSAAARTDTQYF.

This clonotype was seen a handful of times. DNA of the CDR3: TGTGCCAGCAGTTCCCCTATGACAGGGGCGTATGGCTACACCTTC. This gives the protein CASSSPMTGAYGYTF. The chain joins TRBV6-5 to TRBJ1-2; 8 bases align to TRBD1. After removal of 4 bases from V and 5 bases from J, the junction contained 9 bases not matched to a gene. This CDR3 region has 15 residues. CDR1 is MNHEY, CDR2 SVGAGI, per germline.

The table lists this clonotype with a few counts. The rearrangement uses TRBV6-5 and TRBJ2-4; D is possibly TRBD2 (5 bases). With 0 bases removed from V and 1 base from J, the gap between germline ends came to 10 bases. The V gene's germline CDR1 is MNHEY and CDR2 SVGAGI. There are 16 residues in the CDR3. CDR3 sequence reads: CASSYSRASAKNIQYF. The CDR3 DNA is TGTGCCAGCAGTTACTCGAGGGCTTCGGCCAAAAACATTCAGTACTTC.

This clonotype was detected once. The V and J genes are TRBV27 and TRBJ2-3; TRBD2 aligns across 7 bases. With V trimmed by 8 bases and J by 4 bases, 6 bases remained unmatched. Per the germline V gene, CDR1 is MNHEY and CDR2 is SMNVEV (reference sequence). This CDR3 has 13 amino acids. The CDR3 sequence is CASLMGGPDTQYF. DNA of the CDR3: TGTGCCAGCCTCATGGGAGGGCCAGATACGCAGTATTTT.

This chain joins TRBV15 and TRBJ2-5; 13 positions match TRBD2. In germline, CDR1 is LNHNV, CDR2 YYDKDF (reference sequence). The CDR3 consists of 15 residues. Trimming at V came to 8 bases and at J to 1 base, leaving 4 bases not matched to a gene. This CDR3 reads CATRLAGGLQETQYF. CDR3 DNA sequence: TGTGCCACCCGACTAGCGGGGGGTCTCCAAGAGACCCAGTACTTC.

The chain carries TRBV7-2 and TRBJ2-3; tentative D call: TRBD2 (6 bases). The ends were cut back, 5 bases at V and 1 base at J, with 22 bases in the middle. The CDR3 is 18 residues long. CDR1 is SGHTA, CDR2 FQGNSA, per germline. This chain's CDR3 is CASSPQVGGGRGTDTQYF. The CDR3 bases are TGTGCCAGCAGCCCCCAGGTGGGGGGAGGAAGGGGCACAGATACGCAGTATTTT.

This clonotype was recorded at least ten times. This chain links TRBV5-1 with TRBJ1-1; the D is unclear. CDR3 length equals 15 residues. V lost 0 bases and J lost 0, with 9 bases in between. Germline V gene data show CDR1 as SGHRS and CDR2 as YFSETQ. The CDR3 DNA follows: TGCGCCAGCAGCTTGGCCGAGGGTATGAACACTGAAGCTTTCTTT. This encodes CASSLAEGMNTEAFF.

This clonotype came up a few times. The chain is built from TRBV19 and TRBJ1-1; D gene unclear. Per germline, CDR1 LNHDA and CDR2 SQIVND (reference sequence). There are 11 residues in the CDR3. V was pared by 7 bases and J by 8 bases, with 11 bases between. The CDR3 reads CASTQLREAFF. The CDR3 coding sequence is TGTGCCAGTACTCAACTTCGGGAAGCTTTCTTT.

The V and J genes are TRBV12-3 or TRBV12-4 and TRBJ2-1; no firm D call. This CDR3 has 13 amino acids. Trimming removed 0 bases at V and 5 bases at J, with 5 bases between. CDR3 region: CASSLAAHNEQFF. CDR3 DNA sequence: TGTGCCAGCAGTTTAGCCGCCCACAATGAGCAGTTCTTC.

This clonotype was seen many times. The chain links TRBV5-1 to TRBJ2-2, with no clear D. Germline loops: CDR1 SGHRS, CDR2 YFSETQ. This CDR3 has 13 amino acids. V gave up 4 bases and J gave up 6 bases, with 10 bases separating them. The CDR3 DNA follows: TGCGCCAGCAGCCTCAGCGAGGCCGGGGAGCTGTTTTTT. Encoded protein: CASSLSEAGELFF.

The V and J genes are TRBV5-1 and TRBJ2-1; 8 bases match TRBD1. The V gene's germline CDR1 is SGHRS and CDR2 YFSETQ. This CDR3 is built from 16 residues. V was pared by 0 bases and J by 7 bases, with 9 bases of the junction left unmatched. As DNA, the CDR3 is TGCGCCAGCAGCTTGGAGGACAGGGCCATAGGGAATGAGCAGTTCTTC. Translation gives CASSLEDRAIGNEQFF.

This chain uses TRBV7-6 with TRBJ2-7, with D hard to call. The V gene lost 5 bases and the J gene lost 5 bases, with 10 bases spanning the gap. In germline, CDR1 is SGHVS, CDR2 FNYEAQ. This CDR3 spans 12 amino acids. CDR3 residues: CASSQGQDEQYF. DNA for the CDR3: TGTGCCAGCAGCCAAGGCCAGGACGAGCAGTACTTC.

In this sample, this clonotype turned up a few times. The rearrangement links TRBV29-1 to TRBJ1-4; TRBD1 matches at 10 bases. V dropped 7 bases and J dropped 4; count of bases not matched to a gene: 9. The CDR3 contains 15 residues. Germline loops: CDR1 SQVTM, CDR2 ANQGSEA. CDR3 in DNA: TGCAGCGCTCTCGGGACAGGGGAGTATAATGAAAAACTGTTTTTT. This sequence encodes CSALGTGEYNEKLFF. Complete variable domain (other parts from reference TRBV29-1 and TRBJ1-4): SAVISQKPSRDICQRGTSLTIQCQVDSQVTMMFWYRQQPGQSLTLIATANQGSEATYESGFVIDKFPISRPNLTFSTLTVSNMSPEDSSIYLCSALGTGEYNEKLFFGSGTQLSVL.